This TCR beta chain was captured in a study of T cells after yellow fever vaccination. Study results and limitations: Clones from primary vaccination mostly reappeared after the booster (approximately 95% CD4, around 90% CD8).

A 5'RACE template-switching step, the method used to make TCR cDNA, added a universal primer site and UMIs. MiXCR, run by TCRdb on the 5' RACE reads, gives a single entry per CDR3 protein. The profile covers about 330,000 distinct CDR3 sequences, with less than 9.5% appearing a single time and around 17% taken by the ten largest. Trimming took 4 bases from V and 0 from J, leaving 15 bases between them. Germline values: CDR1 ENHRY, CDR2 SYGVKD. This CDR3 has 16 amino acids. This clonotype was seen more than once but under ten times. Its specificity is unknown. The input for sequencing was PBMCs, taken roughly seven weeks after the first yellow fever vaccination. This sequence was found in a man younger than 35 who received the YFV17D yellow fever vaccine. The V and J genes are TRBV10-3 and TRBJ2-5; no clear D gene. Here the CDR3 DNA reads TGTGCCATCAGTGCGGTGCGTTCATCGTACCAAGAGACCCAGTACTTC. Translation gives CAISAVRSSYQETQYF.